These 27 T cell receptor beta chains were sequenced from one sample in a study of blood T cells in healthy people across ages. A sample-barcoded 5' primer and a J-beta primer mix were used in a second PCR of roughly 7 to 12 cycles. TCRdb re-called the 5' RACE reads through MiXCR, storing one row per CDR3 protein. Of around 970,000 distinct CDR3 sequences listed, just over 50% are singletons. Sequenced: blood. These receptors all come from a woman aged 55-69 years in good health.

The chain carries TRBV3-1 and TRBJ2-4; D is ambiguous. TRBJ2-7 matches the DNA end more closely, so the J call is doubtful. This CDR3 region has 12 residues. Germline-derived CDR1 and CDR2 are LGHDT and YNNKEL (reference sequence). This CDR3 is CASSQNLYEQYF. CDR3 nucleotides: TGTGCCAGCAGCCAAAACCTCTACGAGCAGTACTTC.

This sequence joins TRBV2 and TRBJ2-7; no definite D call. V was cut by 11 bases and J by 0 bases, with 11 bases left in between. This CDR3 contains 12 residues. CDR1 is SNHLY, CDR2 FYNNEI, per germline. The CDR3 sequence is CAGTTNSYEQYF. The CDR3 DNA reads TGTGCCGGCACGACCAACTCCTACGAGCAGTACTTC.

This clonotype has just one count. J is TRBJ2-5 and V is TRBV28; 8 bases match TRBD2. The V gene end was trimmed by 7 bases and the J gene end by 0 bases; junction bases not matched to a gene: 10. Germline V gene sequence: CDR1 MDHEN, CDR2 SYDVKM. The CDR3 extends over 16 amino acids. The CDR3 here is CASITSGAGYQETQYF. The CDR3 region has the DNA TGTGCCAGCATAACTAGCGGAGCCGGGTACCAAGAGACCCAGTACTTC.

V gene TRBV28 combines with J gene TRBJ2-4, with 7 positions matching TRBD1. Trimming cost V 5 bases and J 8 bases; bases outside gene matches: 9. This CDR3 comprises 14 residues. Germline V gene data show CDR1 as MDHEN and CDR2 as SYDVKM. The CDR3 loop reads CASSPRQGLDIQYF. The CDR3 DNA follows: TGTGCCAGCAGTCCAAGACAGGGTCTAGACATTCAGTACTTC.

V and J are TRBV11-2 and TRBJ2-5; the D gene is possibly TRBD2 (6 bases). The germline gives CDR1 SGHAT, CDR2 FQNNGV. The CDR3 has 19 residues. Trimming removed 1 base from V and 2 bases from J, with 23 bases in between. This CDR3 reads CASSLVSRSRGRYQETQYF. For the CDR3, the DNA is TGTGCCAGCAGCTTAGTGTCGAGGTCGCGGGGTCGGTATCAAGAGACCCAGTACTTC.

This clonotype was counted only a few times. The rearrangement links TRBV6-6 to TRBJ2-7; D remains unclear. CDR1 and CDR2 (germline): MNHNY, SVGAGI (reference sequence). V was clipped by 0 bases and J by 3 bases, with 6 bases between them. The CDR3 sequence is 13 residues long. The CDR3 DNA reads as TGTGCCAGCAGTTACTCGGAAATCTACGAGCAGTACTTC. Its translation is CASSYSEIYEQYF.

CDR3 sequence reads: CASSQDSGRKFF. CDR3 nucleotide sequence: TGTGCCAGCAGCCAGGACAGCGGGAGAAAGTTCTTC. The V and J genes are TRBV3-1 and TRBJ2-1, with 8 bases that match TRBD2. The ends lost 3 bases at V and 14 bases at J; junction bases unmatched: 6. CDR3 length: 12 residues. Germline CDR1 and CDR2: LGHDT and YNNKEL (reference sequence).

This clonotype showed up just a few times. This chain joins TRBV12-3 or TRBV12-4 and TRBJ1-2, with 8 bases fitting TRBD1. The CDR3 has 13 residues. Unmatched junction bases numbered 1, after V lost 4 bases and J lost 3 bases. CDR3 nucleotides: TGTGCCAGCAGTTACAGGGGGGACTATGGCTACACCTTC. This encodes CASSYRGDYGYTF.

The rearrangement uses TRBV6-5 and TRBJ2-7, with 7 bases lining up with TRBD2. The CDR3 length is 14 residues. Germline loops: CDR1 MNHEY, CDR2 SVGAGI. V trimming: 5 bases; J trimming: 2 bases; junction bases outside the gene matches: 6. The CDR3 DNA is TGTGCCAGCAGTCGGGGAGGGGCAGCCTACGAGCAGTACTTC. Translated, it gives CASSRGGAAYEQYF.

As regards this clonotype: At one end the junction does not follow the germline gene, possibly because of a read error. The chain combines TRBV9 with TRBJ2-4; 12 bases line up with TRBD2. The end of the DNA aligns better with TRBJ2-5, so the J call may be wrong. This CDR3 has 16 residues. In germline, CDR1 is SGDLS, CDR2 YYNGEE. CDR3 coding DNA: TGTGCCGGCAGCCTTCGACTAGCGGGAGTAGAAGAGACCCAGTACTTC. Encoded protein: CAGSLRLAGVEETQYF.

The J gene is TRBJ2-3, the V gene TRBV7-9; no clear D gene. Trimming pared 10 bases from V and 6 bases from J, leaving 5 bases between. The CDR3 is 9 amino acids. Germline loops: CDR1 SEHNR, CDR2 FQNEAQ (reference sequence). This CDR3 reads CAITDTQYF. Here the CDR3 DNA reads TGTGCCATCACGGATACGCAGTATTTT.

The V call is TRBV29-1, the J call TRBJ2-5; 8 bases agree with TRBD2. The CDR3 extends over 12 amino acids. The germline V gene encodes CDR1 SQVTM and CDR2 ANQGSEA. Trimming removed 6 bases from V and 3 bases from J; junction bases left unmatched: 3. CDR3 sequence reads: CSVRAGEETQYF. The CDR3 bases are TGCAGCGTGCGAGCGGGAGAAGAGACCCAGTACTTC.

This clonotype came up a few times. This rearrangement joins TRBV6-1 to TRBJ2-1; D is possibly TRBD2 (7 bases). The J call could be wrong; TRBJ2-7 is a better fit for the DNA end. Germline V gene lookup returns CDR1 MNHNS and CDR2 SASEGT. The CDR3 extends over 15 amino acids. The chain's CDR3 is CAGLGLSGGVYEQYF. In DNA, the CDR3 is TGTGCCGGACTTGGTTTGTCGGGGGGCGTCTACGAGCAGTACTTC.

In nucleotides, the CDR3 is TGTGCCAGCAGCACCGGGAACCGGGACCTCGGAGCTTTCTTT. This sequence encodes CASSTGNRDLGAFF. The chain combines TRBV21-1 with TRBJ1-1; TRBD1, the table's D call, was not compared with the DNA. TRBV21-1 is a recognized pseudogene. The CDR3 sequence is 14 residues long.

This clonotype has more than one count but fewer than ten. The chain combines TRBV7-9 with TRBJ2-7; 7 bases fit TRBD2. This CDR3 comprises 14 residues. Germline-derived CDR1 and CDR2 are SEHNR and FQNEAQ (reference sequence). V lost 5 bases to trimming and J lost 4 bases; unmatched junction nucleotides: 8. The DNA of the CDR3 is TGTGCCAGCAGCCTGACTAGCCCTCCGTACGAGCAGTACTTC. Translated: CASSLTSPPYEQYF. Full variable domain (remainder filled in from reference TRBV7-9 and TRBJ2-7): DTGVSQNPRHKITKRGQNVTFRCDPISEHNRLYWYRQTLGQGPEFLTYFQNEAQLEKSRLLSDRFSAERPKGSFSTLEIQRTEQGDSAMYLCASSLTSPPYEQYFGPGTRLTVT.

This chain joins TRBV5-1 and TRBJ1-2; 10 bases are a match to TRBD1. This CDR3 is built from 13 residues. The germline V gene encodes CDR1 SGHRS and CDR2 YFSETQ. The J segment lost 6 bases and the V segment lost 3 bases, leaving 2 bases of the junction unmatched. The CDR3 loop reads CASSWGTGDGYTF. As DNA, the CDR3 is TGCGCCAGCAGCTGGGGGACAGGGGATGGCTACACCTTC.

The rearrangement uses TRBV29-1 and TRBJ2-6; D unresolved. The CDR3 is 14 amino acids. Germline loops: CDR1 SQVTM, CDR2 ANQGSEA. Trimming stripped 4 bases from V and 1 base from J, with 8 bases between. The CDR3 sequence: CSVGPSSGANVLTF. In nucleotides, the CDR3 is TGCAGCGTTGGCCCCTCTTCTGGGGCCAACGTCCTGACTTTC.

In the case of this clonotype: Possible read error: a much larger clone is one base away. The chain recombines TRBV4-1 with TRBJ1-1; D is possibly TRBD1 (5 bases). Between the trimmed V and J ends, which lost 8 bases and 3 bases, there was a span of 16 bases. This CDR3 has 14 residues. Germline V gives CDR1 MGHRA, CDR2 YSYEKL. The CDR3 region is CASVLGHSDTEAFF. CDR3 sequence (DNA): TGCGCCAGCGTTCTAGGACATTCGGACACTGAAGCTTTCTTT.

This clonotype showed up just a few times. V usage is TRBV6-5 and J usage is TRBJ2-7; D might be TRBD1 (6 bases). V dropped 5 bases and J dropped 0 bases, with 11 bases sitting between them. This CDR3 comprises 14 residues. Germline values: CDR1 MNHEY, CDR2 SVGAGI. The CDR3 loop reads CASSADRSSYEQYF. The CDR3 nucleotides read TGTGCCAGCAGTGCTGACAGGAGCTCCTACGAGCAGTACTTC.

The chain is built from TRBV5-1 and TRBJ2-3; 7 bases align to TRBD1. Trimming cost V 4 bases and J 5 bases; bases outside gene matches: 7. CDR1 is SGHRS and CDR2 is YFSETQ in the germline V gene. The CDR3 has 14 residues. The CDR3 spells CASSPDRYEDTQYF. In DNA form, the CDR3 reads TGCGCCAGCAGCCCGGACAGGTACGAAGATACGCAGTATTTT.

J is TRBJ2-7 and V is TRBV7-9, with a weak D call TRBD1 (5 bases). Germline V CDR1 and CDR2: SEHNR, FQNEAQ (reference sequence). There are 15 residues in the CDR3. V was pared by 0 bases and J by 3 bases, with 12 bases between. The CDR3 is CASSLAGRHLYEQYF. In DNA form, the CDR3 reads TGTGCCAGCAGCTTAGCGGGGCGACACCTCTACGAGCAGTACTTC.

The CDR3 nucleotides read TGTGCCAGCAGCCCAGGGAGGGGGGGGGCCACTGAAGCTTTCTTT. This codes for CASSPGRGGATEAFF. V usage is TRBV11-2 and J usage is TRBJ1-1; D may be TRBD1 (6 bases). The CDR3 sequence is 15 residues long. The V gene's germline CDR1 is SGHAT and CDR2 FQNNGV. Trimming removed 5 bases at V and 4 bases at J, with 17 bases between.

This clonotype turned up a few times. The chain carries TRBV20-1 and TRBJ1-2; 8 nucleotides match TRBD1. V shed 1 base and J 4 bases; nucleotides not matched to a gene: 11. CDR3 length: 16 residues. Germline loops: CDR1 DFQATT, CDR2 SNEGSKA (reference sequence). The DNA for the CDR3 is TGCAGTGCTAGAGTTTCGAGCAGGGGGCAGGCCTATGGCTACACCTTC. Its translation is CSARVSSRGQAYGYTF.

The gene calls are TRBV6-4 and TRBJ1-4, with unresolved D. The germline V gene encodes CDR1 MRHNA and CDR2 SNTAGT. The CDR3 has 14 amino acids. The ends were cut back, 0 bases at V and 7 bases at J, with 9 bases in the middle. This CDR3 is CASSDSIGSEKLFF. CDR3 sequence (DNA): TGTGCCAGCAGTGACTCGATTGGGAGTGAAAAACTGTTTTTT.

This chain connects TRBV11-2 to TRBJ2-1, with a tentative D call TRBD1 (5 bases). V lost 8 bases to trimming and J lost 5 bases, with 22 bases between them. The germline CDR1 and CDR2 sequences are SGHAT and FQNNGV. This CDR3 comprises 16 residues. The CDR3 DNA reads as TGTGCCAGCTTCCCCACTGGGGCAGGGCATCACAATGAGCAGTTCTTC. This gives the protein CASFPTGAGHHNEQFF.

The rearrangement joins TRBV2 to TRBJ2-7; D is unresolved. Germline CDR1 is SNHLY and CDR2 is FYNNEI. The CDR3 has 13 residues. V was pared by 7 bases and J by 6 bases, with 16 bases between. CDR3 amino acids: CASTDPLTPEQYF. The CDR3 nucleotides read TGTGCCAGCACCGATCCCCTGACCCCCGAGCAGTACTTC.

The V and J genes are TRBV7-9 and TRBJ2-4, with 13 bases that match TRBD2. The end of the DNA aligns better with TRBJ2-7, so the J call may be wrong. This CDR3 region has 17 residues. CDR1 is SEHNR and CDR2 is FQNEAQ in the germline V gene (reference sequence). The CDR3, as DNA: TGTGCCAGCAGCTCCACAATAACTAGCGGGAGGGCATACGAGCAGTACTTC. This sequence encodes CASSSTITSGRAYEQYF.